Shown below are 12 T cell receptor beta chains from a single sample sequenced in a study of blood T cell repertoires in COVID-19. The table came from immunoSEQ multiplex PCR; TCRdb's copy has only in-frame clones and leaves some out. The table shows approximately 280,000 clones, with approximately 91% occurring only once. Sequences were obtained from peripheral blood. Source of these receptors: a woman aged 55-75 years with acute or convalescent COVID-19.

There are a few counts of this clone. V gene TRBV6-5 combines with J gene TRBJ1-1; 7 nucleotides align to TRBD1. Trimming cost V 6 bases and J 1 base; bases outside gene matches: 8. This CDR3 has 15 residues. CDR1 is MNHEY and CDR2 is SVGAGI in the germline V gene. The CDR3 bases are TGTGCCAGCAGCCTATGGGACAGCCAGAACACTGAAGCTTTCTTT. Protein sequence: CASSLWDSQNTEAFF.

V is TRBV5-1 and J is TRBJ2-3, with D uncertain. Germline V gene sequence: CDR1 SGHRS, CDR2 YFSETQ. Trimming took off 1 base at V and 2 bases at J, with 5 bases between the two ends. The CDR3 sequence is 13 residues long. The CDR3 is CASSLPNTDTQYF. CDR3 coding DNA: TGCGCCAGCAGCTTGCCCAACACAGATACGCAGTATTTT.

This chain uses TRBV7-8 with TRBJ2-7; unclear D gene. Germline CDR1 SGHVS, CDR2 FQNEAQ. With 5 bases removed from V and 3 bases from J, the gap between germline ends came to 5 bases. This CDR3 is built from 11 residues. CDR3 amino acids: CASSPLYEQYF. CDR3 coding DNA: TGTGCCAGCAGCCCTCTCTACGAGCAGTACTTC.

About this clone: Mismatch with germline at one junction end may stem from a read error. The V gene is TRBV10-3, the J gene TRBJ1-2, with 9 positions matching TRBD1. CDR1 and CDR2 (germline): ENHRY, SYGVKD. This CDR3 region has 12 residues. In DNA form, the CDR3 reads TGTGCCATCAGTGTAGGGACAGGGTTGATCTTATTC. Amino acid sequence: CAISVGTGLILF.

This rearrangement joins TRBV9 to TRBJ1-5; D may be TRBD1 (5 bases). CDR1 SGDLS and CDR2 YYNGEE come from the germline V gene. There are 17 residues in the CDR3. Trimming took 0 bases from V and 0 from J, leaving 13 bases between them. CDR3 coding DNA: TGTGCCAGCAGCGTAGAACGCCCCAGGGCTAGCAATCAGCCCCAGCATTTT. Translated, it gives CASSVERPRASNQPQHF. The full variable domain, its missing parts supplied by reference TRBV9 and TRBJ1-5, is DSGVTQTPKHLITATGQRVTLRCSPRSGDLSVYWYQQSLDQGLQFLIQYYNGEERAKGNILERFSAQQFPDLHSELNLSSLELGDSALYFCASSVERPRASNQPQHFGDGTRLSIL.

This sequence joins TRBV11-2 and TRBJ2-3; a possible D gene is TRBD1 (6 bases). In germline, CDR1 is SGHAT, CDR2 FQNNGV. V was trimmed by 5 bases and J by 2 bases, leaving 11 bases between them. The length of the CDR3 is 14 residues. In nucleotides, the CDR3 is TGTGCCAGCAGCCCTCCAGGGGTCACAGATACGCAGTATTTT. It is translated as CASSPPGVTDTQYF.

The sample holds many counts of this clone. The chain joins TRBV30 to TRBJ1-1, with TRBD1 as a possible D gene (6 bases). Between the trimmed V and J ends, which lost 3 bases and 3 bases, there was a span of 20 bases. The CDR3 contains 16 residues. In germline, CDR1 is GTSNPN, CDR2 SVGIG (reference sequence). CDR3 sequence reads: CAWSDPWGGEDTEAFF. CDR3 sequence (DNA): TGTGCCTGGAGCGACCCTTGGGGGGGCGAAGACACTGAAGCTTTCTTT.

The chain couples TRBV7-7 to TRBJ2-3; TRBD2 is a possible D gene (7 bases). Trimming removed 1 base at V and 6 bases at J, with 14 bases between. Germline V gene data show CDR1 as SSHAT and CDR2 as FNYEAQ (reference sequence). The CDR3 is 15 residues long. The CDR3 DNA follows: TGTGCCAGCAGCTTAGGGGGGGGCCGACCGGATACGCAGTATTTT. Translated: CASSLGGGRPDTQYF.

V usage is TRBV5-1 and J usage is TRBJ1-4; weak D call: TRBD1 (6 bases). The V end was cut by 3 bases, the J end by 12 bases, with 15 bases between. CDR1 is SGHRS and CDR2 is YFSETQ in the germline V gene. The CDR3 runs to 13 residues. The DNA of the CDR3 is TGCGCCAGCAGCTCCGACAGGATCGGGGAACTGTTTTTT. Protein sequence: CASSSDRIGELFF.

Here the CDR3 reads CASSYETGRINEQFF. In nucleotides, the CDR3 is TGTGCCAGCAGTTACGAGACAGGGCGAATCAATGAGCAGTTCTTC. The chain carries TRBV6-5 and TRBJ2-1; 7 positions agree with TRBD1. In germline, CDR1 is MNHEY, CDR2 SVGAGI. Losses at the gene ends were 2 bases for V and 6 bases for J; bases not matched to a gene: 7. This CDR3 has 15 residues.

This clone was observed a handful of times. The J gene is TRBJ2-5, the V gene TRBV7-6; D not certain. Germline CDR1 reads SGHVS; CDR2 reads FNYEAQ. The V end was cut by 5 bases, the J end by 2 bases, with 3 bases between. The CDR3 has 11 residues. In nucleotides, the CDR3 is TGTGCCAGCAGCCCTCAAGAGACCCAGTACTTC. Protein: CASSPQETQYF.

On this clone: An end of the junction differs from the germline gene, which may be a read error. This chain links TRBV9 with TRBJ2-1; the match to TRBD2 covers 11 bases. CDR1 and CDR2 (germline): SGDLS, YYNGEE. The CDR3 consists of 16 residues. The CDR3 nucleotides read TGTGCCAGCAGCGTAGGACTAGCGGGATCCTTCAATGAGCAGTTCTTC. It codes for CASSVGLAGSFNEQFF.